This T cell receptor (beta chain) was documented in a study of blood T cell repertoires in COVID-19. Here immunoSEQ multiplex PCR was the method, and the copy in TCRdb shows in-frame clones only, minus some. The data contain more than 350,000 clones, about 86% of them singletons. The CDR3 is 15 residues long. CDR1 is LNHDA, CDR2 SQIVND, per germline (reference sequence). Trimming took 5 bases from V and 3 from J; bases not matched to a gene: 6. This TCR was recovered from a woman aged 50 to 65 who had recovered from COVID-19. The specimen was PBMCs or T cells enriched from blood (not recorded which). The J gene is TRBJ2-7, the V gene TRBV19; the match to TRBD2 covers 11 bases. The DNA of the CDR3 is TGTGCCAGTAGTGTCGCCGGGACTAGCGGCTACGAGCAGTACTTC. It yields the protein CASSVAGTSGYEQYF.